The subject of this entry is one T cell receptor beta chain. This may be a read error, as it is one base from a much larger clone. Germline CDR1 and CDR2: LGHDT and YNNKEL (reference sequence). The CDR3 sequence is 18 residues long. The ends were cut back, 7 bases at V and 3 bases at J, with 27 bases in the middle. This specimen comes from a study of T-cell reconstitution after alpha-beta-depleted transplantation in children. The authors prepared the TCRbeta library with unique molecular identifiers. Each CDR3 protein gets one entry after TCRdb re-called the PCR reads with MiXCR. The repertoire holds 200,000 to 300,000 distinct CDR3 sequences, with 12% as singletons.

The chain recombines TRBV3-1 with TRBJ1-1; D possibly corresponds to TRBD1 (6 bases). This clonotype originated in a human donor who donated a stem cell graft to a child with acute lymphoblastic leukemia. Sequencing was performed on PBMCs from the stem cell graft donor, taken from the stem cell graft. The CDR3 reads CASTLTYLKGGLYTEAFF. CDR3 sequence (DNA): TGTGCCAGCACCCTTACATACCTCAAGGGGGGGCTTTACACTGAAGCTTTCTTT.